This is a list of T cell receptor beta chains from one sample in a study of siplizumab effects on memory and regulatory T cells. The protocol was immunoSEQ multiplex PCR, while the TCRdb copy is restricted to in-frame clones and leaves out a portion. The sample has 57,000 or so clones; more than 85% are singletons. Specimen: CD8+ T cells sorted from blood. The receptors stem from a human donor in good health. CDR3s include the opening cysteine and the closing phenylalanine or tryptophan. Fields, in order: V gene, clone size, J gene, D gene, CDR3 DNA, CDR3 protein. The D gene is left open where the match is weak. Only part of the rows carry a size: once, few, many, or a class if the clone is expanded.

V gene: TRBV6-5
clone size: .
J gene: TRBJ2-5
D gene: .
CDR3 DNA: TGTGCCAGCAGTTATGGGCAGGGCGGTTTGTGGGAGACCCAGTACTTC
CDR3 protein: CASSYGQGGLWETQYF

V gene: TRBV11-3
clone size: once
J gene: TRBJ2-6
D gene: .
CDR3 DNA: TGTGCCAGCAGCGCCAGGGTCCTCGCTGGGGCCAACGTCCTGACTTTC
CDR3 protein: CASSARVLAGANVLTF

V gene: TRBV6-5
clone size: .
J gene: TRBJ1-1
D gene: .
CDR3 DNA: TGTGCCAGCAGTTACTCCCAGTGGACGGATGAAGCTTTCTTT
CDR3 protein: CASSYSQWTDEAFF

V gene: TRBV28
clone size: .
J gene: TRBJ2-1
D gene: .
CDR3 DNA: TGTGCCAGCAGTCTGCAACCTAACTCCTACAATGAGCAGTTCTTC
CDR3 protein: CASSLQPNSYNEQFF

V gene: TRBV9
clone size: .
J gene: TRBJ2-7
D gene: .
CDR3 DNA: TGTGCCAGCAGCGCCGGCGGGACGACCTACGAGCAGTACTTC
CDR3 protein: CASSAGGTTYEQYF

V gene: TRBV28
clone size: .
J gene: TRBJ2-7
D gene: .
CDR3 DNA: TGTGCCAGCAGTTTATACGGCAGGGGGGACGAGCAGTACTTC
CDR3 protein: CASSLYGRGDEQYF

V gene: TRBV30
clone size: .
J gene: TRBJ1-1
D gene: .
CDR3 DNA: TGTGCCTGGGTTACACCGATGAACACTGAAGCTTTCTTT
CDR3 protein: CAWVTPMNTEAFF

V gene: TRBV2
clone size: .
J gene: TRBJ1-2
D gene: .
CDR3 DNA: TGTGCCAGCCTGTTTAAGGAAGCCTATGGCTACACCTTC
CDR3 protein: CASLFKEAYGYTF

V gene: TRBV4-1
clone size: .
J gene: TRBJ1-1
D gene: TRBD1
CDR3 DNA: TGCGCCAGCAGCCCACAGGGGGCGCAGGGTACTGAAGCTTTCTTT
CDR3 protein: CASSPQGAQGTEAFF

V gene: TRBV6-1
clone size: .
J gene: TRBJ2-3
D gene: .
CDR3 DNA: TGTGCCAGCAGTGAAGGTCCGGGGTTAGATACGCAGTATTTT
CDR3 protein: CASSEGPGLDTQYF

V gene: TRBV4-3
clone size: .
J gene: TRBJ2-4
D gene: TRBD1
CDR3 DNA: TGCGCCAGCAGCCAAGCCGCAGGGGGAGACATTCAGTACTTC
CDR3 protein: CASSQAAGGDIQYF

V gene: TRBV7-9
clone size: .
J gene: TRBJ2-7
D gene: .
CDR3 DNA: TGTGCCAGCCTCGCGGGCGCGGGTCCCTACGAGCAGTACTTC
CDR3 protein: CASLAGAGPYEQYF

V gene: TRBV5-6
clone size: few
J gene: TRBJ2-5
D gene: .
CDR3 DNA: TGTGCCAGCAGGTCTCAGGGAGGGGGCGTTCAAGAGACCCAGTACTTC
CDR3 protein: CASRSQGGGVQETQYF

V gene: TRBV19
clone size: .
J gene: TRBJ1-1
D gene: .
CDR3 DNA: TGTGCCAGTAGTATGGTCCCTTCGCGCACTGAAGCTTTCTTT
CDR3 protein: CASSMVPSRTEAFF

V gene: TRBV6-5
clone size: .
J gene: TRBJ2-1
D gene: .
CDR3 DNA: TGTGCCAGCAGTTACGTGTCTAGCGTTTACAATGAGCAGTTCTTC
CDR3 protein: CASSYVSSVYNEQFF

V gene: TRBV9
clone size: once
J gene: TRBJ2-2
D gene: TRBD2
CDR3 DNA: TGTGCCAGCAGCGCTAGGGGAGGGCCCACCGGGGAGCTGTTTTTT
CDR3 protein: CASSARGGPTGELFF

V gene: TRBV9
clone size: .
J gene: TRBJ1-1
D gene: .
CDR3 DNA: TGTGCCAGCAGCGCTGGGGGGCGGGACGCTTTCTTT
CDR3 protein: CASSAGGRDAFF

V gene: TRBV7-2
clone size: .
J gene: TRBJ2-5
D gene: TRBD1
CDR3 DNA: TGTGCCAGCAGCTTAACAGGGGGGACCCAAGAGACCCAGTACTTC
CDR3 protein: CASSLTGGTQETQYF

V gene: TRBV5-4
clone size: .
J gene: TRBJ1-2
D gene: .
CDR3 DNA: TGTGCCAGCAGCTTGGATCAGGGGTTCCACTATGGCTACACCTTC
CDR3 protein: CASSLDQGFHYGYTF

V gene: TRBV4-1
clone size: once
J gene: TRBJ2-2
D gene: TRBD2
CDR3 DNA: TGCGCCAGCAGCCTGAGGCCAGGACTAGCGGGGGAAGCGAACACCGGGGAGCTGTTTTTT
CDR3 protein: CASSLRPGLAGEANTGELFF

V gene: TRBV7-5
clone size: .
J gene: TRBJ2-1
D gene: .
CDR3 DNA: TGTGCCAGCAGATCCTACGCCGCCGTCGATGAGCAGTTCTTC
CDR3 protein: CASRSYAAVDEQFF

V gene: TRBV7-2
clone size: .
J gene: TRBJ2-3
D gene: .
CDR3 DNA: TGTGCCAGCAGCTTAGGTGTACTCACAGATACGCAGTATTTT
CDR3 protein: CASSLGVLTDTQYF